This T cell receptor (beta chain) was retrieved from a study of a mutant IDH1 vaccine in newly diagnosed glioma. Study at large: Vaccination followed radiotherapy alone by 4-6 weeks, or accompanied temozolomide cycles.

The CDR3 has 14 residues. The germline V gene encodes CDR1 MNHNY and CDR2 SVGAGI (reference sequence). Trimming removed 2 bases at V and 3 bases at J, with 11 bases between. Time point denoted: week 11, during vaccination. In every dose of vaccine, 300 ug of mutant IDH1 20-mer peptide was given alongside topical imiquimod. Donor diagnoses consisted of new WHO grade 3 or 4 IDH1-mutant, ATRX-lost astrocytomas. Note on this clone: The antigen is not known.

Data came from immunoSEQ multiplex PCR; TCRdb stores just in-frame clones and leaves some out. This repertoire shows roughly 70,000 clones, about four fifths found once; its top ten account for approximately 10%. The material was PBMCs, obtained from a glioma patient whose treatment included an IDH1 peptide vaccine. The receptor comes from a woman in her forties or fifties with glioma. The rearrangement uses TRBV6-6 and TRBJ2-7; D not resolved. The CDR3 DNA sequence: TGTGCCAGCAGTTACCCCCAAATCGGCTACGAGCAGTACTTC. It is translated as CASSYPQIGYEQYF.